This TCR beta chain was sequenced in a study of identical twins. General study findings and limits: The conclusions drew on cross-sectional statistical analysis instead of tracking the same donors. Insertions were fewer in abundant cord blood beta clonotypes, whereas memory repertoires showed none of this pattern. The degree of excess twin sharing was weaker in beta out-of-frame sequences.

This CDR3 contains 14 residues. V lost 3 bases to trimming and J lost 8 bases; unmatched junction nucleotides: 6. CDR1 is SGHRS and CDR2 is YFSETQ in the germline V gene. Regarding this clonotype: Its antigen is undetermined.

With template switching, a universal primer site was added, and the cDNA carried unique molecular identifiers. A single record per CDR3 protein comes from TCRdb applying MiXCR to the 5' RACE reads. The table lists about 690,000 distinct CDR3 sequences, around 6% of them singletons. Sequencing was carried out using naive T cells sorted from blood. The clonotype comes from a man aged 18 to 30 in good health. This sequence joins TRBV5-1 and TRBJ2-2; 8 positions agree with TRBD2. The CDR3 protein is CASSSGTRTGELFF. As DNA, the CDR3 is TGCGCCAGCAGCTCAGGGACTAGAACTGGGGAGCTGTTTTTT.